The rows below give T cell receptor beta chains drawn from one sample of a study of shared clonotypes between healthy human individuals. Profiled with immunoSEQ multiplex PCR; TCRdb holds only in-frame clones, not every one. Here the sample spans about 680,000 clones, roughly 70% being singletons. Sequencing used memory CD4+ T cells sorted from blood. These receptors were collected from a woman between 25 and 40 years old in good health. The CDR3 runs from the conserved cysteine through the conserved F or W. Fields, in order: CDR3 protein, CDR3 DNA, D gene, V gene, J gene, clone size. A D gene is named only where the DNA matches it firmly. Clone size is shown for a subset of rows, as once, few, many or a class of expanded clone.

CDR3 protein: CASRGQIFQPQHF; CDR3 DNA: TGTGCCAGTCGGGGACAGATCTTTCAGCCCCAGCATTTT; D gene: TRBD1; V gene: TRBV28; J gene: TRBJ1-5; clone size: NA
CDR3 protein: CASSLAGVDAGELFF; CDR3 DNA: TGCGCCAGCAGCTTGGCAGGGGTAGATGCCGGGGAGCTGTTTTTT; D gene: NA; V gene: TRBV5-1; J gene: TRBJ2-2; clone size: NA
CDR3 protein: CASSVGVRFYEQYF; CDR3 DNA: TGTGCCAGCAGCGTGGGGGTTCGTTTCTACGAGCAGTACTTC; D gene: NA; V gene: TRBV9; J gene: TRBJ2-7; clone size: NA
CDR3 protein: CASTRPQLFF; CDR3 DNA: TGCGCCAGCACCCGCCCTCAACTGTTTTTT; D gene: NA; V gene: TRBV10-1; J gene: TRBJ1-4; clone size: NA
CDR3 protein: CASSSNRDKNEQYF; CDR3 DNA: TGTGCCAGCAGCTCAAACAGGGATAAGAACGAGCAGTACTTC; D gene: NA; V gene: TRBV7-9; J gene: TRBJ2-7; clone size: NA
CDR3 protein: CASSFPRPTSGISYNEQFF; CDR3 DNA: TGTGCCAGCAGCTTTCCAAGACCTACTAGCGGGATCTCCTACAATGAGCAGTTCTTC; D gene: TRBD2; V gene: TRBV5-4; J gene: TRBJ2-1; clone size: NA
CDR3 protein: CASSLSPSAWGEQFF; CDR3 DNA: TGTGCCAGCAGTTTATCCCCGAGTGCTTGGGGAGAGCAGTTCTTC; D gene: NA; V gene: TRBV27; J gene: TRBJ2-1; clone size: NA
CDR3 protein: CASSPWGEFNQPQHF; CDR3 DNA: TGTGCCAGCAGCCCTTGGGGGGAGTTCAATCAGCCCCAGCATTTT; D gene: NA; V gene: TRBV9; J gene: TRBJ1-5; clone size: NA
CDR3 protein: CASSLNGGAMSYTF; CDR3 DNA: TGTGCCAGCAGTTTAAATGGTGGGGCGATGAGTTACACCTTC; D gene: NA; V gene: TRBV27; J gene: TRBJ1-2; clone size: NA
CDR3 protein: CASSIATGNTGELFF; CDR3 DNA: TGTGCCAGTAGTATAGCAACAGGGAACACCGGGGAGCTGTTTTTT; D gene: NA; V gene: TRBV19; J gene: TRBJ2-2; clone size: NA
CDR3 protein: CASSSRGQGPQGTQYF; CDR3 DNA: TGTGCCAGCAGTTCGAGGGGACAGGGCCCCCAGGGGACCCAGTACTTC; D gene: TRBD1; V gene: TRBV28; J gene: TRBJ2-5; clone size: NA
CDR3 protein: CALPLRARGSYEQYF; CDR3 DNA: TGTGCCCTCCCCCTGCGGGCCAGAGGGTCCTACGAGCAGTACTTC; D gene: NA; V gene: TRBV27; J gene: TRBJ2-7; clone size: NA
CDR3 protein: CASSERRDEKLFF; CDR3 DNA: TGTGCCAGCAGTGAGCGAAGGGATGAAAAACTGTTTTTT; D gene: NA; V gene: TRBV2; J gene: TRBJ1-4; clone size: NA
CDR3 protein: CASSLVSGGLSDTQYF; CDR3 DNA: TGTGCCAGCAGCTTAGTGAGCGGGGGCCTCTCTGATACGCAGTATTTT; D gene: TRBD2; V gene: TRBV7-9; J gene: TRBJ2-3; clone size: NA
CDR3 protein: CASTRGEAYTNEQFF; CDR3 DNA: TGTGCCAGCACTAGGGGGGAGGCCTACACAAATGAGCAGTTCTTC; D gene: NA; V gene: TRBV6-1; J gene: TRBJ2-1; clone size: NA
CDR3 protein: CASSRGVKDGYTF; CDR3 DNA: TGTGCCAGCTCGCGGGGGGTTAAGGATGGCTACACCTTC; D gene: NA; V gene: TRBV27; J gene: TRBJ1-2; clone size: once
CDR3 protein: CATQTSGANVLTF; CDR3 DNA: TGTGCCACGCAGACCTCTGGGGCCAACGTCCTGACTTTC; D gene: NA; V gene: TRBV19; J gene: TRBJ2-6; clone size: NA
CDR3 protein: CASSPYGYGDPSYNEQFF; CDR3 DNA: TGTGCCAGCAGCCCCTACGGCTACGGGGACCCCTCCTACAATGAGCAGTTCTTC; D gene: NA; V gene: TRBV14; J gene: TRBJ2-1; clone size: NA
CDR3 protein: CASSPPGGNQPQHF; CDR3 DNA: TGTGCCAGCAGCCCACCAGGGGGCAATCAGCCCCAGCATTTT; D gene: NA; V gene: TRBV7-9; J gene: TRBJ1-5; clone size: NA
CDR3 protein: CASSLPPSSPYNEQFF; CDR3 DNA: TGTGCCAGCAGCTTACCCCCTAGCAGCCCCTACAATGAGCAGTTCTTC; D gene: NA; V gene: TRBV7-2; J gene: TRBJ2-1; clone size: NA
CDR3 protein: CASSLGATVTGELFF; CDR3 DNA: TGTGCCAGCAGTTTGGGGGCGACGGTCACCGGGGAGCTGTTTTTT; D gene: NA; V gene: TRBV6-5; J gene: TRBJ2-2; clone size: NA
CDR3 protein: CASSPEGRGLNTEAFF; CDR3 DNA: TGTGCCAGTAGCCCGGAGGGGCGGGGATTGAACACTGAAGCTTTCTTT; D gene: NA; V gene: TRBV19; J gene: TRBJ1-1; clone size: NA
CDR3 protein: CASLTGVSRPQHF; CDR3 DNA: TGTGCCAGCCTAACGGGCGTCTCAAGGCCCCAGCATTTT; D gene: NA; V gene: TRBV28; J gene: TRBJ1-5; clone size: NA
CDR3 protein: CASREAGGGHYEQYF; CDR3 DNA: TGTGCCAGTAGAGAAGCGGGAGGGGGTCACTACGAGCAGTACTTC; D gene: TRBD2; V gene: TRBV19; J gene: TRBJ2-7; clone size: NA
CDR3 protein: CASSPTSTDTQYF; CDR3 DNA: TGTGCCAGCAGTCCGACTAGCACAGATACGCAGTATTTT; D gene: NA; V gene: TRBV28; J gene: TRBJ2-3; clone size: few
CDR3 protein: CASSTGGQSPRYYGYTF; CDR3 DNA: TGTGCCAGCAGCACAGGGGGACAGTCCCCTCGCTACTATGGCTACACCTTC; D gene: TRBD1; V gene: TRBV7-9; J gene: TRBJ1-2; clone size: NA
CDR3 protein: CASSFPGYYGYTF; CDR3 DNA: TGTGCCAGCAGTTTCCCTGGGTACTATGGCTACACCTTC; D gene: NA; V gene: TRBV28; J gene: TRBJ1-2; clone size: NA
CDR3 protein: CASKKQLNTGELFF; CDR3 DNA: TGTGCCAGTAAGAAACAGTTAAACACCGGGGAGCTGTTTTTT; D gene: NA; V gene: TRBV19; J gene: TRBJ2-2; clone size: NA
CDR3 protein: CASSILGQGNTGELFF; CDR3 DNA: TGTGCCAGTAGTATACTGGGGCAGGGGAACACCGGGGAGCTGTTTTTT; D gene: NA; V gene: TRBV19; J gene: TRBJ2-2; clone size: NA
CDR3 protein: CASSLERSSNQPQHF; CDR3 DNA: TGTGCCAGCAGCTTAGAACGAAGTAGCAATCAGCCCCAGCATTTT; D gene: NA; V gene: TRBV7-2; J gene: TRBJ1-5; clone size: NA
CDR3 protein: CASSNTGSHNSPLHF; CDR3 DNA: TGTGCCAGCAGCAACACAGGGTCCCATAATTCACCCCTCCACTTT; D gene: NA; V gene: TRBV28; J gene: TRBJ1-6; clone size: NA
CDR3 protein: CSVVGARVKEQYF; CDR3 DNA: TGCAGCGTTGTGGGGGCAAGAGTAAAGGAGCAGTACTTC; D gene: NA; V gene: TRBV29-1; J gene: TRBJ2-5; clone size: NA
CDR3 protein: CSVGNRLGGEQYF; CDR3 DNA: TGCAGCGTTGGCAACCGACTAGGGGGAGAGCAGTACTTC; D gene: NA; V gene: TRBV29-1; J gene: TRBJ2-5; clone size: NA
CDR3 protein: CASSPQSGTEAFF; CDR3 DNA: TGTGCCAGTAGCCCCCAGTCGGGTACTGAAGCTTTCTTT; D gene: NA; V gene: TRBV19; J gene: TRBJ1-1; clone size: medium-sized
CDR3 protein: CASSQGLAGVLSSYEQYF; CDR3 DNA: TGTGCCAGCAGCCAGGGACTAGCGGGAGTTCTTAGCTCCTACGAGCAGTACTTC; D gene: TRBD2; V gene: TRBV11-2; J gene: TRBJ2-7; clone size: once
CDR3 protein: CASSLAEVPYEQYF; CDR3 DNA: TGCGCCAGCAGCTTGGCAGAGGTACCCTACGAGCAGTACTTC; D gene: NA; V gene: TRBV5-1; J gene: TRBJ2-7; clone size: NA
CDR3 protein: CASSLGRTGGGYGYTF; CDR3 DNA: TGTGCCAGCAGCTTAGGCCGCACAGGGGGTGGCTATGGCTACACCTTC; D gene: TRBD1; V gene: TRBV13; J gene: TRBJ1-2; clone size: NA
CDR3 protein: CASSYSAYSETQYF; CDR3 DNA: TGTGCCAGCAGTTACTCGGCCTACTCGGAGACCCAGTACTTC; D gene: NA; V gene: TRBV6-5; J gene: TRBJ2-5; clone size: NA
CDR3 protein: CASSQGDRVSSEQYF; CDR3 DNA: TGCGCCAGCAGCCAGGGGGACAGGGTTTCGAGCGAGCAGTACTTC; D gene: TRBD1; V gene: TRBV4-1; J gene: TRBJ2-7; clone size: NA
CDR3 protein: CASSPWGRNSNQPQHF; CDR3 DNA: TGTGCCAGCTCACCATGGGGCAGGAACAGCAATCAGCCCCAGCATTTT; D gene: NA; V gene: TRBV18; J gene: TRBJ1-5; clone size: few
CDR3 protein: CASRKGTWEYGYTF; CDR3 DNA: TGTGCCAGTAGGAAGGGGACTTGGGAGTATGGCTACACCTTC; D gene: NA; V gene: TRBV19; J gene: TRBJ1-2; clone size: NA
CDR3 protein: CASSSGQGRDYTF; CDR3 DNA: TGTGCCAGCTCATCCGGACAGGGTAGAGACTACACCTTC; D gene: TRBD1; V gene: TRBV18; J gene: TRBJ1-2; clone size: once
CDR3 protein: CASSLLGQTNEKLFF; CDR3 DNA: TGTGCCAGCAGTTTACTGGGACAGACTAATGAAAAACTGTTTTTT; D gene: TRBD1; V gene: TRBV28; J gene: TRBJ1-4; clone size: NA